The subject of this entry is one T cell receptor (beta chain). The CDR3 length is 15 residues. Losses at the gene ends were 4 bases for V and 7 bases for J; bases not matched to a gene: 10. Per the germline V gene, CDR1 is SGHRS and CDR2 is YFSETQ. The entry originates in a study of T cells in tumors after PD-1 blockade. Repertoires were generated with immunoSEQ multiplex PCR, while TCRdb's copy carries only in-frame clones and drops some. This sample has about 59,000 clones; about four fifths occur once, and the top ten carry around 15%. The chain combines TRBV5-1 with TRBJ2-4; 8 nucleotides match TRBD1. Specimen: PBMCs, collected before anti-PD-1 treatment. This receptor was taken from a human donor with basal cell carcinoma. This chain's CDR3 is CASSGRTGKENIQYF. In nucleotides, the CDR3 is TGCGCCAGCAGCGGACGGACAGGGAAAGAGAACATTCAGTACTTC.